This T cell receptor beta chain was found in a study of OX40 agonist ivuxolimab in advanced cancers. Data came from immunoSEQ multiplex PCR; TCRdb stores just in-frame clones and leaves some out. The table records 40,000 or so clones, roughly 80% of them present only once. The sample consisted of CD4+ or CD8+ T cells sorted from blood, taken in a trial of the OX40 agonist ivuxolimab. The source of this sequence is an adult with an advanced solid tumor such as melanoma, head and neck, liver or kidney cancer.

CDR3 sequence: CASRGNSGRVYF. CDR3 nucleotide sequence: TGTGCCAGCAGGGGAAATAGCGGGAGGGTGTATTTT. V is TRBV2 and J is TRBJ2-3; 11 bases are shared with TRBD2. CDR1 and CDR2 (germline): SNHLY, FYNNEI. The CDR3 contains 12 residues. V shed 6 bases and J 14 bases; nucleotides not matched to a gene: 7.